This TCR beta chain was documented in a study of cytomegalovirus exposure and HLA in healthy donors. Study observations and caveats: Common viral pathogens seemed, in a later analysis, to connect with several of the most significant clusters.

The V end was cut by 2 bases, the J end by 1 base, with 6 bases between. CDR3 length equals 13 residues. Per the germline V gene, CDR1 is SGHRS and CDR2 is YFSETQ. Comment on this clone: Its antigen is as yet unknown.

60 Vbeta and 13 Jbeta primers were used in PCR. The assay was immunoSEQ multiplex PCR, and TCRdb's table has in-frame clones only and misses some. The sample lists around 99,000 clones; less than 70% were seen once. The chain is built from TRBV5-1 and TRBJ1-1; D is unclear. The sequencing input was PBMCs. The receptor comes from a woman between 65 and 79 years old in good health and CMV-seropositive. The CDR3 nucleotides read TGCGCCAGCAGCTTAATGGCGAACACTGAAGCTTTCTTT. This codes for CASSLMANTEAFF.